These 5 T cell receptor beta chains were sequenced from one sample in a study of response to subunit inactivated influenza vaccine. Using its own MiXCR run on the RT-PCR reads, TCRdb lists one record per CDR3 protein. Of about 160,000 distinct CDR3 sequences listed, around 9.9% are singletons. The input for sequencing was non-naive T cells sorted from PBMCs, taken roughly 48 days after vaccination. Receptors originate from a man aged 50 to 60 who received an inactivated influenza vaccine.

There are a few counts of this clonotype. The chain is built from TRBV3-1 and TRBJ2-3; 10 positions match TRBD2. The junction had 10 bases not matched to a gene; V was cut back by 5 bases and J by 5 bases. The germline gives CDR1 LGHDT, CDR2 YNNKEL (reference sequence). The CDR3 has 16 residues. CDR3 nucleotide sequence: TGTGCCAGCAGCGCAGGACTAGCGGAGGCGGGAGATACGCAGTATTTT. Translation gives CASSAGLAEAGDTQYF.

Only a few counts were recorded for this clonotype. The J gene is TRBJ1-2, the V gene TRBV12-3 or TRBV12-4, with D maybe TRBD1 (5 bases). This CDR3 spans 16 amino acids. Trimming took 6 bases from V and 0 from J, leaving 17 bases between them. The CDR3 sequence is CASSMRRGWANYGYTF. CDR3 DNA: TGTGCCAGCAGCATGCGGAGGGGTTGGGCTAACTATGGCTACACCTTC.

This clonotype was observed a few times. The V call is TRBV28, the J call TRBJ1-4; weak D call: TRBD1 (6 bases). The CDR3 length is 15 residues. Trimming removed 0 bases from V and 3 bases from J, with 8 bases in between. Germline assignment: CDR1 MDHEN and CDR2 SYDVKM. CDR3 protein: CASSLWAGANEKLFF. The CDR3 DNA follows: TGTGCCAGCAGTTTATGGGCAGGGGCTAATGAAAAACTGTTTTTT.

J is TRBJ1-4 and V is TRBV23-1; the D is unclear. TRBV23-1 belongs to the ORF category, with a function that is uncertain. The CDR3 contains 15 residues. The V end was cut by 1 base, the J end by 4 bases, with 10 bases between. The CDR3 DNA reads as TGCGCCAGCAGTCAATTGTGCAGGATTAATGAAAAACTGTTTTTT. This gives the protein CASSQLCRINEKLFF.

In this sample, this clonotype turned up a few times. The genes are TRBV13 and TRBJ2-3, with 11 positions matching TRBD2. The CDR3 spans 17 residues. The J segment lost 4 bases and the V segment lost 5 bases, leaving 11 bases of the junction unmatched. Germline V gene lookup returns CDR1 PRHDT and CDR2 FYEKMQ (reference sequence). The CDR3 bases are TGTGCCAGCAGCAGATTTCTAGCGGGAGGAATTGCAGATACGCAGTATTTT. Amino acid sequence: CASSRFLAGGIADTQYF. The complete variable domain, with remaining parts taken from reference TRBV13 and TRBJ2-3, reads AAGVIQSPRHLIKEKRETATLKCYPIPRHDTVYWYQQGPGQDPQFLISFYEKMQSDKGSIPDRFSAQQFSDYHSELNMSSLELGDSALYFCASSRFLAGGIADTQYFGPGTRLTVL.